This T cell receptor (beta chain) was found in a study of blood T cells in healthy people across ages. Combining a sample-barcoded 5' primer with a J-beta primer mix, a second PCR ran for roughly 6 to 12 cycles. A single record per CDR3 protein comes from TCRdb applying MiXCR to the 5' RACE reads. The repertoire consists of around 800,000 distinct CDR3 sequences, with around 68% occurring once and the leading ten covering around 30%. This TCR was recovered from a man aged 30 to 39 in good health. The sample taken for sequencing was blood.

CDR3 DNA sequence: TGCGCCAGCGGAACTAGTGGGTACGAGCAGTACTTC. Translating gives CASGTSGYEQYF. This chain connects TRBV5-1 to TRBJ2-7, with D maybe TRBD2 (5 bases). Trimming took off 7 bases at V and 4 bases at J, with 12 bases between the two ends. The CDR3 extends over 12 amino acids. Per the germline V gene, CDR1 is SGHRS and CDR2 is YFSETQ.